This T cell receptor (beta chain) was profiled in a study of T cell responses to AZD1222 COVID-19 vaccine. Unmatched junction bases numbered 1, after V lost 4 bases and J lost 5 bases. This CDR3 comprises 14 residues. CDR1 and CDR2 from the germline V gene are SGHNT and YENEEA. Pooled samples include second doses given at about 4 or 12 weeks. This table comes from immunoSEQ multiplex PCR, and its TCRdb copy is limited to in-frame clones, with some not included. The sample contains approximately 50,000 clones, 70% to 90% of which appear only once. Sequencing used peripheral blood, obtained 28 days after the second AZD1222 dose. The sequence was collected from an adult who received the AZD1222 COVID-19 vaccine. The chain is built from TRBV11-3 and TRBJ1-6; TRBD1 agrees at 8 bases. The CDR3 DNA sequence: TGTGCCAGCAGCTCGGACAGGGATAATTCACCCCTCCACTTT. It codes for CASSSDRDNSPLHF.